Many counts were recorded for the clone carrying this T cell receptor (beta chain). This specimen comes from a study of early T cells in non-severe SARS-CoV-2 infection. About the research overall: Sequencing targeted bulk RNA from unsorted whole blood, leaving chains unpaired.

V was pared by 2 bases and J by 3 bases, with 13 bases of the junction left unmatched. The germline V gene has CDR1 DFQATT and CDR2 SNEGSKA (reference sequence). The CDR3 totals 16 residues. TCRdb ran MiXCR on the 5' RACE reads and lists one entry per CDR3 protein. The table has tens of thousands of distinct CDR3 sequences, 5% to 5.5% seen once. Sequenced material: whole blood. The receptor comes from an adult who was a healthcare worker with PCR-confirmed SARS-CoV-2 infection or an uninfected control (not recorded which). The chain has TRBV20-1 and TRBJ2-7; 7 nucleotides agree with TRBD2. CDR3 sequence: CSARKPSGGVIYEQYF. The CDR3 DNA reads as TGCAGTGCTAGAAAACCGTCGGGAGGAGTAATCTACGAGCAGTACTTC.